These T cell receptor beta chains were read from a single sample in a study of blood T cells in healthy people across ages. TCRdb reprocessed the 5' RACE reads via MiXCR and lists one record per CDR3 protein. Of over 1,300,000 distinct CDR3 sequences in the sample, around 59% were seen once. Specimen: blood. These receptor sequences come from a man younger than 35 in good health. CDR3s include the opening cysteine and the closing phenylalanine or tryptophan. Fields, in order: J gene, D gene, V gene, CDR3 protein. The D gene is left open where the match is weak.

j_call: TRBJ1-2
d_call: -
v_call: TRBV7-9
cdr3_aa: CASTLEQFYGYTF

j_call: TRBJ1-5
d_call: -
v_call: TRBV18
cdr3_aa: CASSLDSIRPQHF

j_call: TRBJ2-5
d_call: -
v_call: TRBV28
cdr3_aa: CACSEPSSHWTQYF

j_call: TRBJ2-3
d_call: TRBD1
v_call: TRBV5-6
cdr3_aa: CACSPASGQGADTQYF

j_call: TRBJ2-3
d_call: -
v_call: TRBV7-2
cdr3_aa: CASSFFVSTDTQYF

j_call: TRBJ1-2
d_call: TRBD1
v_call: TRBV7-9
cdr3_aa: CASSLGSQGREGYTF

j_call: TRBJ2-7
d_call: -
v_call: TRBV15
cdr3_aa: CATSRDWGTNYEQYF

j_call: TRBJ1-3
d_call: -
v_call: TRBV4-3
cdr3_aa: CASSQALTRNTIYF

j_call: -
d_call: -
v_call: TRBV11-2
cdr3_aa: CASSLAGIRDPAEQYF

j_call: TRBJ1-1
d_call: -
v_call: TRBV7-9
cdr3_aa: CASSVIGGEQEAFF

j_call: TRBJ2-1
d_call: TRBD2
v_call: TRBV5-1
cdr3_aa: CASSLGLAGGHLEQFF

j_call: TRBJ1-6
d_call: -
v_call: TRBV12-3/TRBV12-4
cdr3_aa: CASRGQYLSPLHF

j_call: TRBJ2-1
d_call: TRBD1
v_call: TRBV4-1
cdr3_aa: CASSHARDRGQNNEQFF

j_call: TRBJ2-5
d_call: -
v_call: TRBV25-1
cdr3_aa: CASSDIQGVETQYF

j_call: TRBJ1-5
d_call: -
v_call: TRBV20-1
cdr3_aa: CSARGPGDSNQPQHF

j_call: TRBJ2-3
d_call: -
v_call: TRBV6-2/TRBV6-3
cdr3_aa: CASSIASTDTQYF

j_call: TRBJ1-6
d_call: -
v_call: TRBV6-2/TRBV6-3
cdr3_aa: CASSPTPGNRALGDSPLHF

j_call: -
d_call: TRBD1
v_call: TRBV6-5
cdr3_aa: CASSPRDRALHEQYF

j_call: -
d_call: TRBD2
v_call: TRBV10-3
cdr3_aa: CASRTSDIYEQYF

j_call: TRBJ2-6
d_call: -
v_call: TRBV15
cdr3_aa: CATSSARDSGANVLTF

j_call: TRBJ1-1
d_call: -
v_call: TRBV6-4
cdr3_aa: CASTKEADLMNTEAFF

j_call: TRBJ1-4
d_call: -
v_call: TRBV29-1
cdr3_aa: CSVGAGVYEKLFF

j_call: TRBJ1-1
d_call: -
v_call: TRBV6-2/TRBV6-3
cdr3_aa: CASSFMGTSGEAFF